The clone carrying this TCR beta chain was recorded once. What it binds is not known. Germline V gene lookup returns CDR1 LNHDA and CDR2 SQIVND (reference sequence). CDR3 size: 13 residues. The V end lost 10 bases, the J end lost 1 base, and 13 bases lay between the germline ends. This sample is part of a study of T cell responses to AZD1222 COVID-19 vaccine. Study-wide results and caveats: Seropositive AZD1222 recipients at baseline numbered only five or six. Among the donors, most were white British and more were female, and clonal diversity was possibly underestimated. Spike as a whole was targeted by vaccine-associated CD4 TCRs, dominant at 160-218 and 743-854.

Profiling relied on immunoSEQ multiplex PCR, and the TCRdb table lists in-frame clones only, not all of them. The sample carries 110,000 or so clones, approximately 85% recorded once. The V gene is TRBV19, the J gene TRBJ1-1; D is unresolved. The sample was peripheral blood, taken on day 0 of AZD1222 vaccination. The sequence was obtained from an adult in good health. CDR3 sequence (DNA): TGTGCCACCACCTCCGGGGAGAACACTGAAGCTTTCTTT. The encoded protein is CATTSGENTEAFF.